The rows below give T cell receptor beta chains drawn from one sample of a study of control samples from healthy donors and cancer patients. Only in-frame clones appear in the TCRdb table, and some are missing; sequencing was by immunoSEQ multiplex PCR. The data hold about 120,000 clones, with 93% observed a single time. The sequencing input was blood. These receptors originate from a young man in good health. The CDR3 runs from the conserved cysteine through the conserved F or W. D genes are given only for firm matches. Size tells how often a clone was seen (once, few, many) or the class of an expanded clone, and some rows leave it out.

d_call j_call v_call clone_size cdr3_aa cdr3_nt
TRBD1 TRBJ2-5 TRBV5-6 NA CASSGTVGVYQETQYF TGTGCCAGCAGCGGGACAGTCGGGGTGTACCAAGAGACCCAGTACTTC
TRBD2 TRBJ2-2 TRBV2 NA CASREVGGRGGPNTGELFF TGTGCCAGCAGGGAGGTCGGTGGGCGGGGGGGCCCGAACACCGGGGAGCTGTTTTTT
TRBD1 TRBJ2-1 TRBV4-2 NA CASSQDGNRGGNEQFF TGTGCCAGCAGCCAAGACGGGAACAGGGGCGGCAATGAGCAGTTCTTC
NA TRBJ1-1 TRBV28 NA CASSSHGNTEAFF TGTGCCAGCAGTTCACACGGGAACACTGAAGCTTTCTTT
TRBD2 TRBJ2-7 TRBV4-2 NA CASSQDGSSGVSYEQYF TGTGCCAGCAGCCAGGACGGATCTAGCGGGGTGTCCTACGAGCAGTACTTC
NA TRBJ2-2 TRBV30 NA CAWSVLISGELFF TGTGCCTGGAGTGTACTGATTTCCGGGGAGCTGTTTTTT
NA TRBJ2-7 TRBV4-1 NA CASSQARGAWGEQYF TGCGCCAGCAGCCAAGCGCGCGGTGCCTGGGGCGAGCAGTACTTC
NA TRBJ2-7 TRBV12-3/TRBV12-4 NA CASRPGPGEQYF TGTGCCAGCAGACCGGGACCTGGGGAGCAGTACTTC
NA TRBJ1-2 TRBV27 NA CASSFGGAGGYTF TGTGCCAGCAGTTTTGGGGGCGCGGGTGGCTACACCTTC
NA TRBJ2-7 TRBV6-5 NA CASSQATEQYF TGTGCCAGCAGTCAGGCTACGGAGCAGTACTTC
NA TRBJ1-4 TRBV7-9 NA CASSLISTNEKLFF TGTGCCAGCAGCTTGATCTCAACTAATGAAAAACTGTTTTTT
NA TRBJ1-5 TRBV15 NA CAIRDRAGGNQPQHF TGTGCCATCCGGGACCGGGCCGGCGGCAATCAGCCCCAGCATTTT
TRBD1 TRBJ1-4 TRBV5-1 NA CASSLLSGTVPEKLFF TGCGCCAGCAGCTTACTGTCCGGGACAGTCCCTGAAAAACTGTTTTTT
NA TRBJ2-3 TRBV9 NA CASSPALDTQYF TGTGCCAGCAGCCCAGCGTTGGATACGCAGTATTTT
NA TRBJ1-2 TRBV29-1 NA CSVEEERGYGYTF TGCAGCGTTGAAGAGGAGCGGGGCTATGGCTACACCTTC
NA TRBJ1-2 TRBV28 NA CASRQGYYGYTF TGTGCCAGCAGGCAGGGGTACTATGGCTACACCTTC
NA TRBJ1-2 TRBV2 NA CASRLVAGSHGYTF TGTGCCAGCAGATTGGTCGCAGGGTCGCATGGCTACACCTTC
TRBD1 TRBJ1-5 TRBV19 NA CASILRGQLGNQPQHF TGTGCCAGTATCCTAAGGGGGCAGTTGGGCAATCAGCCCCAGCATTTT
TRBD1 TRBJ1-2 TRBV11-2 once CASSYLGQGEGYTF TGTGCCAGCAGCTATCTAGGACAGGGAGAAGGCTACACCTTC
TRBD2 TRBJ2-2 TRBV27 NA CASSPLGGGNTGELFF TGTGCCAGCAGCCCCCTCGGGGGGGGGAACACCGGGGAGCTGTTTTTT
TRBD1 TRBJ1-2 TRBV27 NA CASSFSRTGSLVYGYTF TGTGCCAGCAGTTTCTCCCGGACAGGGAGCCTAGTGTATGGCTACACCTTC
TRBD1 TRBJ1-1 TRBV27 NA CASSPGQANTEAFF TGTGCCAGCAGTCCCGGACAGGCGAACACTGAAGCTTTCTTT
NA TRBJ2-2 TRBV5-1 NA CASSPSYRETGELFF TGCGCCAGCAGCCCTTCGTACAGGGAAACCGGGGAGCTGTTTTTT
NA TRBJ1-2 TRBV5-6 NA CASSLGRSPFYGYTF TGTGCCAGCAGCTTAGGTAGGAGTCCGTTCTATGGCTACACCTTC
NA TRBJ2-7 TRBV6-5 once CASSEIFQVQYF TGTGCCAGCTCCGAGATATTCCAGGTGCAGTACTTC
NA TRBJ1-5 TRBV19 NA CASSIPTGPQHF TGTGCCAGTAGTATACCCACGGGGCCCCAGCATTTT
TRBD1 TRBJ2-3 TRBV5-1 NA CASSYASGQEDTQYF TGCGCCAGCAGCTACGCGTCGGGACAGGAGGATACGCAGTATTTT
TRBD2 TRBJ2-1 TRBV9 NA CASSHRDYYNEQFF TGTGCCAGCAGCCACCGGGACTACTACAATGAGCAGTTCTTC
NA TRBJ1-1 TRBV5-4 NA CASSLVGTEAFF TGTGCCAGCAGCTTGGTGGGCACTGAAGCTTTCTTT
NA TRBJ2-3 TRBV7-8 NA CASSLRLAADTQYF TGTGCCAGCAGCCTTCGGCTAGCAGCAGATACGCAGTATTTT
TRBD2 TRBJ2-3 TRBV24-1 NA CATSDLNGGGGYHTDTQYF TGTGCCACCAGTGATTTGAATGGCGGCGGGGGGTACCACACAGATACGCAGTATTTT
TRBD1 TRBJ1-3 TRBV7-2 NA CASNIIRGKAGNTIYF TGTGCCAGCAACATTATCAGGGGGAAAGCTGGAAACACCATATATTTT
NA TRBJ2-5 TRBV7-6 NA CASSLANSGMGETQYF TGTGCCAGCAGCTTAGCTAACTCAGGGATGGGAGAGACCCAGTACTTC
TRBD1 TRBJ2-5 TRBV30 NA CAWSVQGGEETQYF TGTGCCTGGAGTGTACAGGGGGGCGAAGAGACCCAGTACTTC
NA TRBJ1-5 TRBV12-5 NA CASGLEAPGRGNSNQPQHF TGTGCTAGTGGTTTGGAGGCCCCCGGGAGGGGGAATAGCAATCAGCCCCAGCATTTT
TRBD1 TRBJ1-5 TRBV9 NA CASPTGPDRENQPQHF TGTGCCAGCCCTACAGGACCCGACAGGGAGAATCAGCCCCAGCATTTT
NA TRBJ2-3 TRBV19 NA CASSTIGGAGADTQYF TGTGCCAGTAGTACCATTGGGGGGGCCGGTGCAGATACGCAGTATTTT
NA TRBJ2-1 TRBV6-4 NA CASSVYPYSPYNEQFF TGTGCCAGCAGTGTGTATCCCTACTCTCCCTACAATGAGCAGTTCTTC
NA TRBJ2-2 TRBV10-1 NA CASSETAGELFF TGCGCCAGCAGTGAAACGGCCGGGGAGCTGTTTTTT
NA TRBJ2-3 TRBV5-6 NA CASSPAPGAIDGPDTQYF TGTGCCAGCAGCCCAGCTCCCGGGGCCATCGACGGACCAGATACGCAGTATTTT
NA TRBJ1-2 TRBV24-1 NA CATSDGRAPNYGYTF TGTGCCACCAGTGATGGAAGGGCGCCTAACTATGGCTACACCTTC
TRBD2 TRBJ2-1 TRBV11-2 NA CASSPTSGGAGEQFF TGTGCCAGCAGCCCTACTAGCGGGGGGGCCGGTGAGCAGTTCTTC
TRBD1 TRBJ2-7 TRBV5-1 NA CASSLGGGQGYEQYF TGCGCCAGCAGCTTGGGGGGCGGACAGGGCTACGAGCAGTACTTC
TRBD2 TRBJ2-5 TRBV10-1 NA CASRTLAGGNETQYF TGCGCCAGCAGAACCCTAGCGGGGGGGAACGAGACCCAGTACTTC
NA TRBJ1-1 TRBV12-3/TRBV12-4 NA CASRNSMNTEAFF TGTGCCAGCAGGAACAGTATGAACACTGAAGCTTTCTTT
TRBD1 TRBJ1-3 TRBV28 NA CASSSPATGVGGNTIYF TGTGCCAGCAGTTCTCCCGCGACAGGGGTGGGTGGAAACACCATATATTTT
TRBD2 TRBJ2-1 TRBV6-5 NA CASGGGSYNEQFF TGTGCCAGCGGGGGGGGCTCCTACAATGAGCAGTTCTTC
NA TRBJ1-1 TRBV19 NA CASTVTGTSTEAFF TGTGCCAGTACGGTCACTGGGACATCCACTGAAGCTTTCTTT
NA TRBJ1-2 TRBV12-3/TRBV12-4 NA CASRTGFYGYTF TGTGCCAGCAGGACAGGCTTCTATGGCTACACCTTC
TRBD1 TRBJ1-5 TRBV27 once CASSLYGTGLQPQHF TGTGCCAGCAGTTTATACGGGACAGGCCTTCAGCCCCAGCATTTT
NA TRBJ2-1 TRBV11-2 NA CASSSARGTEQFF TGTGCCAGCAGCTCCGCGCGGGGCACTGAGCAGTTCTTC
NA TRBJ1-2 TRBV4-2 NA CASSQDGDRLRGGYTF TGTGCCAGCAGCCAAGACGGAGACAGGCTACGTGGTGGCTACACCTTC
NA TRBJ2-1 TRBV6-5 NA CASSYPGYGGNNEQFF TGTGCCAGCAGTTACCCAGGGTACGGGGGAAACAATGAGCAGTTCTTC